The source of this T cell receptor (beta chain) is a study of HIV-infected patients and healthy controls. The repertoire came from unfractionated whole blood and reflected all unsorted peripheral T cells. Reverse transcription used 450 to 550 ng RNA and constant-region primers for alpha and beta. Using multiplexing indices, alpha and beta chain libraries were generated apart by chain-specific third strand synthesis. Each cDNA molecule was barcoded, and a single primer pair amplified each chain. The cDNA received a 5' RACE adapter containing a random hexamer plus an SP2 sequencing primer site. TCRdb recomputed calls from the 5' RACE reads with MiXCR, one row per CDR3 protein. The sample consists of about 9,300 distinct CDR3 sequences, under 6% of them appearing once. Per germline, CDR1 SGHVS and CDR2 FQNEAQ. The CDR3 covers 17 residues. V lost 1 base, J lost 7 bases, and 20 bases lay in between.

The chain recombines TRBV7-8 with TRBJ2-1; possible D gene TRBD2, 6 bases. Sequencing was carried out using blood. The receptor was isolated from an adult in good health. For the CDR3, the DNA is TGTGCCAGCAGCTTAGGGGCGGGGCGGGCGTTCACAAATGAGCAGTTCTTC. Its protein product is CASSLGAGRAFTNEQFF.